The 19 T cell receptor beta chains in this list originate from one sample, sequenced in a study of T-cell reconstitution after alpha-beta-depleted transplantation in children. Unique molecular identifiers were built into the TCRbeta library. TCRdb re-derived calls from the PCR reads in MiXCR, one entry per CDR3 protein. In the table there are fewer than 700,000 distinct CDR3 sequences, 10% to 15% of which are singletons. The specimen was PBMCs, mostly from graft donor cells, collected 360 days after TCRalphabeta/CD19-depleted stem cell transplant. These receptors came from a male patient younger than 18 who had a stem cell transplant for acute myeloid leukemia, so the T cells may come from the graft donor.

This clonotype was recorded a few times. V gene TRBV27 combines with J gene TRBJ2-1; D is unresolved. This CDR3 has 13 amino acids. With 5 bases removed from V and 1 base from J, the gap between germline ends came to 6 bases. From germline, CDR1 is MNHEY and CDR2 SMNVEV (reference sequence). CDR3 protein: CASSGPSYNEQFF. In DNA form, the CDR3 reads TGTGCCAGCAGTGGACCATCCTACAATGAGCAGTTCTTC.

A few counts support this clonotype. The rearrangement uses TRBV12-3 or TRBV12-4 and TRBJ2-2, with 9 positions matching TRBD2. J lost 10 bases, V lost 6 bases, and 15 bases had no gene match. The CDR3 runs to 16 residues. The CDR3 bases are TGTGCCAGCAGGAATGCCGGGACTAGCCTCGTCCTGGAGCTGTTTTTT. Protein sequence: CASRNAGTSLVLELFF.

This clonotype was observed a few times. The chain joins TRBV9 to TRBJ1-6; TRBD1 matches 7 bases. The CDR3 totals 14 residues. The ends lost 3 bases at V and 10 bases at J; junction bases unmatched: 7. Looked up from germline, CDR1 is SGDLS and CDR2 is YYNGEE. CDR3 protein: CASSATGSDSPLHF. The CDR3 region has the DNA TGTGCCAGCAGCGCGACAGGGTCGGACTCACCCCTCCACTTT.

The chain is built from TRBV6-2 or TRBV6-3 and TRBJ2-7, with 7 bases fitting TRBD2. This CDR3 has 11 amino acids. The V segment lost 6 bases and the J segment 11 bases; nucleotides outside the gene matches: 7. The germline V gene has CDR1 MNHEY and CDR2 SVGEGT. CDR3 residues: CASSHGAGEYF. CDR3 nucleotides: TGTGCCAGCAGCCACGGGGCGGGGGAGTACTTC.

This clonotype occurred many times. This chain links TRBV20-1 with TRBJ2-7; 8 bases match TRBD1. Germline V gene lookup returns CDR1 DFQATT and CDR2 SNEGSKA (reference sequence). The CDR3 spans 13 residues. V lost 8 bases to trimming and J lost 2 bases; unmatched junction nucleotides: 8. The CDR3 DNA is TGCAGTTCCAGAGGACAGGGAGCCTACGAGCAGTACTTC. Protein sequence: CSSRGQGAYEQYF.

This clonotype was seen more than once but under ten times. This rearrangement joins TRBV28 to TRBJ1-4; tentatively, D is TRBD1 (5 bases). The ends were cut back, 1 base at V and 1 base at J, with 22 bases in the middle. The CDR3 is 20 amino acids. Germline-derived CDR1 and CDR2 are MDHEN and SYDVKM. This chain's CDR3 is CASSLFFEGIGDLTNEKLFF. The CDR3 bases are TGTGCCAGCAGTTTATTTTTTGAGGGGATAGGGGATTTAACTAATGAAAAACTGTTTTTT.

V and J are TRBV29-1 and TRBJ2-7, with 8 nucleotides matching TRBD2. The CDR3 totals 16 residues. J was trimmed by 3 bases and V by 0 bases; bases with no gene match: 10. Germline values: CDR1 SQVTM, CDR2 ANQGSEA. The CDR3 DNA sequence: TGCAGCGTTGAAGATCATGCCCTAGCGGGCGACTACGAGCAGTACTTC. Protein: CSVEDHALAGDYEQYF.

This clonotype was seen ten or more times. The V and J genes are TRBV29-1 and TRBJ2-7; weak D call: TRBD2 (6 bases). This CDR3 has 11 residues. The germline V gene has CDR1 SQVTM and CDR2 ANQGSEA. The V gene lost 5 bases and the J gene lost 2 bases, with 7 bases spanning the gap. The CDR3 is CSVLATYEQYF. DNA of the CDR3: TGCAGCGTTCTAGCGACCTACGAGCAGTACTTC.

This sequence joins TRBV7-8 and TRBJ2-3, with TRBD1 identical over 8 bases. The V and J ends lost 5 bases and 6 bases, in that order; junction bases with no gene match: 10. Germline V lookup: CDR1 SGHVS, CDR2 FQNEAQ. The CDR3 totals 15 residues. The CDR3 sequence: CASSLATGGPDTQYF. The CDR3 DNA sequence: TGTGCCAGCAGCCTTGCAACAGGGGGGCCCGATACGCAGTATTTT.

The table lists this clonotype with many counts. The rearrangement links TRBV4-2 to TRBJ2-4; D uncertain. Germline V gives CDR1 LGHNA, CDR2 YNFKEQ. Trimming left V 4 bases short and J 1 base short, with 8 bases between. The CDR3 runs 14 residues. The CDR3 protein is CASSLTAAKNIQYF. Written as DNA, the CDR3 is TGTGCCAGCAGCCTCACAGCGGCCAAAAACATTCAGTACTTC.

This clonotype was observed at least ten times. This sequence joins TRBV7-9 and TRBJ2-7; 11 bases map to TRBD2. V lost 5 bases and J lost 3; bases outside the gene matches: 6. CDR1 is SEHNR, CDR2 FQNEAQ, per germline (reference sequence). CDR3 length equals 15 residues. In DNA form, the CDR3 reads TGTGCCAGCAGCGTATTGACTAGCGGGATCTACGAGCAGTACTTC. Translating gives CASSVLTSGIYEQYF.

This clonotype was observed many times. The J gene is TRBJ2-1, the V gene TRBV11-2; TRBD1 agrees at 7 bases. The CDR3 contains 15 residues. Germline trimming cut 5 bases from V and 2 bases from J; bases unmatched to any gene: 6. Germline-derived CDR1 and CDR2 are SGHAT and FQNNGV. Here the CDR3 reads CASSRYRGPYNEQFF. The CDR3 DNA follows: TGTGCCAGCAGCCGATACAGGGGACCCTACAATGAGCAGTTCTTC.

This clonotype was seen a few times. Here the CDR3 reads CASSIRRERSRNEQFF. CDR3 in DNA: TGTGCCAGTAGTATTCGGCGGGAGAGGAGTAGGAATGAGCAGTTCTTC. J is TRBJ2-1 and V is TRBV19, with 7 bases fitting TRBD2. The CDR3 spans 16 residues. CDR1 and CDR2 (germline): LNHDA, SQIVND (reference sequence). Unmatched junction bases numbered 12, after V lost 3 bases and J lost 7 bases. The full variable domain, its missing parts supplied by reference TRBV19 and TRBJ2-1, is DGGITQSPKYLFRKEGQNVTLSCEQNLNHDAMYWYRQDPGQGLRLIYYSQIVNDFQKGDIAEGYSVSREKKESFPLTVTSAQKNPTAFYLCASSIRRERSRNEQFFGPGTRLTVL.

The chain is built from TRBV7-8 and TRBJ1-1, with D unresolved. The CDR3 runs to 15 residues. Trimming took 3 bases from V and 5 from J, leaving 16 bases between them. In germline, CDR1 is SGHVS, CDR2 FQNEAQ. The CDR3 is CASSLVGRPRTEAFF. The CDR3 DNA reads as TGTGCCAGCAGCTTGGTCGGTCGTCCAAGGACTGAAGCTTTCTTT.

This clonotype was seen at least ten times. This rearrangement joins TRBV7-8 to TRBJ2-1; TRBD2 matches at 11 bases. The V gene end was trimmed by 0 bases and the J gene end by 0 bases; junction bases not matched to a gene: 7. Germline CDR1 is SGHVS and CDR2 is FQNEAQ. The CDR3 extends over 19 amino acids. CDR3 in amino acids: CASSLAPLAGVSSYNEQFF. The CDR3 region has the DNA TGTGCCAGCAGCTTAGCCCCACTAGCGGGAGTAAGCTCCTACAATGAGCAGTTCTTC.

CDR3 in DNA: TGTGCCAGCAGCCAACAGCTGAATCAGCCCCAGCATTTT. This gives the protein CASSQQLNQPQHF. The chain is built from TRBV3-1 and TRBJ1-5; unclear D gene. The V end was cut by 2 bases, the J end by 4 bases, with 6 bases between. CDR3 size: 13 residues. Germline CDR1 and CDR2: LGHDT and YNNKEL (reference sequence).

The rearrangement joins TRBV20-1 to TRBJ2-7; the match to TRBD1 covers 8 bases. The ends lost 5 bases at V and 3 bases at J; junction bases unmatched: 21. Per germline, CDR1 DFQATT and CDR2 SNEGSKA (reference sequence). The CDR3 consists of 18 residues. The CDR3 here is CSAPEAGQGQGAGYEQYF. CDR3 DNA sequence: TGCAGTGCTCCCGAGGCAGGGCAGGGCCAGGGGGCTGGCTACGAGCAGTACTTC.

This clonotype has more than one count but fewer than ten. CDR3 region: CASNAVGGLGTEAFF. The CDR3 nucleotides read TGTGCCAGCAACGCCGTTGGGGGGTTGGGGACTGAAGCTTTCTTT. V usage is TRBV14 and J usage is TRBJ1-1, with TRBD1 as a possible D gene (5 bases). V was trimmed by 7 bases and J by 5 bases, leaving 20 bases between them. The CDR3 spans 15 residues. The germline V gene encodes CDR1 SGHDN and CDR2 FVKESK.

The chain links TRBV28 to TRBJ2-6, with a possible D match to TRBD2 (5 bases). Germline V gene data show CDR1 as MDHEN and CDR2 as SYDVKM. CDR3 length: 16 amino acids. The V and J ends lost 6 bases and 2 bases respectively, with 14 bases between them. The CDR3 here is CASSSKLVPGANVLTF. The DNA of the CDR3 is TGTGCCAGCAGCTCGAAACTAGTCCCTGGGGCCAACGTCCTGACTTTC.